The source of this TCR beta chain is a study of T cell responses to AZD1222 COVID-19 vaccine. About this clone itself: Its target is not known.

Trimming stripped 7 bases from V and 1 base from J, with 13 bases between. The CDR3 runs to 14 residues. Per germline, CDR1 LNHDA and CDR2 SQIVND (reference sequence). General study findings and limits: White British donors predominated, females outnumbered males, and clonal diversity was possibly underestimated. Spike-specific TCR breadth and depth rose after two AZD1222 doses. Repertoires were collected only later (after the peak T cell response had occurred).

Using immunoSEQ multiplex PCR, the repertoire was profiled, and TCRdb retains in-frame clones only, with some absent. The sample holds approximately 100,000 clones, 85% to 90% seen once. The sequenced sample was peripheral blood, obtained on day 0 of AZD1222 vaccination. The TCR originated in an adult in good health. The chain uses TRBV19 and TRBJ1-1, with a possible D match to TRBD1 (5 bases). The CDR3 is CASNPGRRNTEAFF. The CDR3 DNA reads as TGTGCCAGTAATCCGGGACGGAGGAACACTGAAGCTTTCTTT.